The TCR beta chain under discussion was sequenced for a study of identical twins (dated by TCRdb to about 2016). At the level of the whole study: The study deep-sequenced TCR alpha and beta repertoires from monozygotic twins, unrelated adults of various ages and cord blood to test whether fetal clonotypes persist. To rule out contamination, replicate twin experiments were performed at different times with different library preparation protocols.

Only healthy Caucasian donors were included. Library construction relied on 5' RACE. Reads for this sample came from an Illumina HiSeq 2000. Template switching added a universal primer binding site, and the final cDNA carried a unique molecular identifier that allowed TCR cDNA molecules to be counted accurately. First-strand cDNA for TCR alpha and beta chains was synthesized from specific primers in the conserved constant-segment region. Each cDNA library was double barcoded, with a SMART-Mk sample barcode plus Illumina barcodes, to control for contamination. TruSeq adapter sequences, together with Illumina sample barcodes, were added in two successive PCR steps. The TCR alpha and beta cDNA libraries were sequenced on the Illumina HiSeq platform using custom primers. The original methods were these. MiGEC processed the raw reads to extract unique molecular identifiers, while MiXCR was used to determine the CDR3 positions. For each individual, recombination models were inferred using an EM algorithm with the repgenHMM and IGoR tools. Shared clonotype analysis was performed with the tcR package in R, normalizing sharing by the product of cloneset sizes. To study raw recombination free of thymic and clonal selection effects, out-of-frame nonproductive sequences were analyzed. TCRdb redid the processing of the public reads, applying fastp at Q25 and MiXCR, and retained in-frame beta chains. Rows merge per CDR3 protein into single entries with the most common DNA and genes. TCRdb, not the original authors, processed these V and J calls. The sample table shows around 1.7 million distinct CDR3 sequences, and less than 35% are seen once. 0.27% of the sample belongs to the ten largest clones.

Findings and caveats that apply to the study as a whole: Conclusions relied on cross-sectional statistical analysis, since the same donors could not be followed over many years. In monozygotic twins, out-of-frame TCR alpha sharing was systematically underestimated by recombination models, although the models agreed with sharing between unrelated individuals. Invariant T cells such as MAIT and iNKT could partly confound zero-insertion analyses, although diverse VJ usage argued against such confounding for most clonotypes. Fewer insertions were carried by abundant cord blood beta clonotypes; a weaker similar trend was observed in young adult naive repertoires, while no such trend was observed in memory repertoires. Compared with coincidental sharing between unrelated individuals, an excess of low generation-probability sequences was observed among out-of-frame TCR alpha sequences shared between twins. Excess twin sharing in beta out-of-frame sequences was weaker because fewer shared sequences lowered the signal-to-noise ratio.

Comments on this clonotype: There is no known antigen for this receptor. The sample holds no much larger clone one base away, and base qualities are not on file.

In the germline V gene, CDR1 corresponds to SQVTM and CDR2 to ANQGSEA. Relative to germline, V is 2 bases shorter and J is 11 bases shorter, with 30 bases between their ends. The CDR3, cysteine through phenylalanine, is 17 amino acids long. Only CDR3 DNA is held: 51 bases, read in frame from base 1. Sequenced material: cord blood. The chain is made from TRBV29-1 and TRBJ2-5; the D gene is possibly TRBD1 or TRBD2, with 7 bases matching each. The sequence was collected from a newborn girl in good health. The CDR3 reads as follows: CSVETTQRDRSANEQYF. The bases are TGCAGCGTTGAAACTACGCAGCGGGACAGATCAGCGAATGAGCAGTACTTC.